These 10 T cell receptor beta chains originate from one sample sequenced in a study of T cell repertoires in cytomegalovirus infection. TCRdb analysed the reads with MiXCR anew, one entry per CDR3 protein. In the table there are 70,000 to 75,000 distinct CDR3 sequences, over 3.5% of which are singletons. Sequencing input: PBMCs. The receptor source for this set is a human donor in good health (CMV status not recorded). Some clones in this sample may be carry-over from other donors' samples.

This clonotype was observed at least ten times. The V call is TRBV18, the J call TRBJ2-1; 9 bases map to TRBD1. The trim removed 1 base at V and 8 bases at J, leaving 3 bases unmatched. The germline V gene has CDR1 KGHSH and CDR2 LQKENI. This CDR3 has 14 residues. CDR3 sequence (DNA): TGTGCCAGCTCACCACGGACAGGGGATGATGAGCAGTTCTTC. Encoded protein: CASSPRTGDDEQFF.

The genes are TRBV7-2 and TRBJ2-7; D not certain. Germline V gives CDR1 SGHTA, CDR2 FQGNSA. The CDR3 runs 15 residues. Trimming removed 5 bases from V and 1 base from J, with 15 bases in between. Written as DNA, the CDR3 is TGTGCCAGCAGCCGTTCTCTAACTGGTTCCTACGAGCAGTACTTC. This translates into CASSRSLTGSYEQYF.

This clonotype was seen ten or more times. V is TRBV7-6 and J is TRBJ2-1; TRBD2 is a possible D gene (6 bases). The CDR3 has 15 amino acids. V was trimmed by 5 bases and J by 7 bases, leaving 18 bases between them. CDR1 and CDR2 (germline): SGHVS, FNYEAQ. This CDR3 is CASSLPGTGPNEQFF. In DNA form, the CDR3 reads TGTGCCAGCAGCCTTCCCGGGACTGGTCCAAATGAGCAGTTCTTC.

The chain uses TRBV7-9 and TRBJ2-7, with TRBD1 as a possible D gene (6 bases). V was cut by 6 bases and J by 4 bases, with 13 bases left in between. Germline lookup yields CDR1 SEHNR and CDR2 FQNEAQ (reference sequence). The CDR3 totals 13 residues. CDR3 protein: CASRSDSNYEQYF. Written as DNA, the CDR3 is TGTGCCAGCAGGTCGGACAGCAATTACGAGCAGTACTTC.

At least ten counts were recorded for this clonotype. V gene TRBV6-6 combines with J gene TRBJ2-1, with TRBD2 identical over 7 bases. Germline V gene lookup returns CDR1 MNHNY and CDR2 SVGAGI (reference sequence). This CDR3 region has 11 residues. V lost 5 bases and J lost 9; bases outside the gene matches: 1. This chain's CDR3 is CASSGRGEQFF. CDR3 nucleotides: TGTGCCAGCAGTGGGAGGGGTGAGCAGTTCTTC.

This clonotype was seen repeatedly, ten times or more. The V gene is TRBV7-2, the J gene TRBJ1-5, with D maybe TRBD1 (6 bases). Trimming shortened V by 4 bases and J by 7 bases, and 20 bases separated the two germline ends. This CDR3 is built from 16 residues. Germline V lookup: CDR1 SGHTA, CDR2 FQGNSA. CDR3 coding DNA: TGTGCCAGCAGCTCGTGGGGGGGAATCGACAGGCAGCCCCAGCATTTT. It is translated as CASSSWGGIDRQPQHF. Based on the CDR3 plus reference TRBV7-2 and TRBJ1-5, the full variable domain is GAGVSQSPSNKVTEKGKDVELRCDPISGHTALYWYRQSLGQGLEFLIYFQGNSAPDKSGLPSDRFSAERTGGSVSTLTIQRTQQEDSAVYLCASSSWGGIDRQPQHFGDGTRLSIL.

This clonotype was observed many times. At one end the junction does not follow the germline gene, possibly because of a read error. The rearrangement uses TRBV7-7 and TRBJ2-7; a weak D match, TRBD1 (6 bases). The CDR3 runs 12 residues. Germline CDR1 and CDR2: SSHAT and FNYEAQ (reference sequence). CDR3: CASSLRTDEQYF. CDR3 bases: TGTGCTAGCAGCCTAAGGACAGACGAGCAGTACTTC. Using reference TRBV7-7 and TRBJ2-7 for the parts outside the CDR3, the full variable domain is GAGVSQSPRYKVTKRGQDVTLRCDPISSHATLYWYQQALGQGPEFLTYFNYEAQPDKSGLPSDRFSAERPEGSISTLTIQRTEQRDSAMYRCASSLRTDEQYFGPGTRLTVT.

The sample holds many counts of this clonotype. Written as DNA, the CDR3 is TGTGCCAGCAGCGAATACCCAGGACTGAACAATGAAAAACTGTTTTTT. This encodes CASSEYPGLNNEKLFF. The chain uses TRBV7-2 and TRBJ1-4; no clear D. V lost 5 bases and J lost 5, with 18 bases in between. The CDR3 covers 16 residues. From germline, CDR1 is SGHTA and CDR2 FQGNSA.

This clonotype occurred many times. One end of the junction fails to match germline, which may point to a read error. This rearrangement joins TRBV20-1 to TRBJ1-2, with 8 bases lining up with TRBD1. This CDR3 comprises 11 residues. Germline V gene sequence: CDR1 DFQATT, CDR2 SNEGSKA (reference sequence). Written as DNA, the CDR3 is TGCAGTGCTAGAGATACCGGACAGGGCGCCTTC. It is translated as CSARDTGQGAF.

This clonotype occurred many times. J is TRBJ2-2 and V is TRBV7-2; D call uncertain. The V gene's germline CDR1 is SGHTA and CDR2 FQGNSA. The CDR3 extends over 13 amino acids. Trimming stripped 5 bases from V and 8 bases from J, with 12 bases between. The CDR3 nucleotides read TGTGCCAGCAGCCTTTTTGGTGGAGGGGAGCTGTTTTTT. This encodes CASSLFGGGELFF.